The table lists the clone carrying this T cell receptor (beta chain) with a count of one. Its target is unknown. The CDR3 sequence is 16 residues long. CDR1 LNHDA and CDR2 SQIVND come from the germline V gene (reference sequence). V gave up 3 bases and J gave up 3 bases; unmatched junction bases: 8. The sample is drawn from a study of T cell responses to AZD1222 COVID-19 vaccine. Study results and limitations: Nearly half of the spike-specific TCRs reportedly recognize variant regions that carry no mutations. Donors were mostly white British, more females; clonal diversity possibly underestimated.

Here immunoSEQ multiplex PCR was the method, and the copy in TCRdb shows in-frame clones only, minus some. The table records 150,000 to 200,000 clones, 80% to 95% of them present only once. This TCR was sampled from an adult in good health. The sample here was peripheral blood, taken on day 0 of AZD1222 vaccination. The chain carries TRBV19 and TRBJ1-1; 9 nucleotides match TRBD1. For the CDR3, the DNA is TGTGCCAGTAGTATCTATGGACAGGGGAAAGACACTGAAGCTTTCTTT. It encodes CASSIYGQGKDTEAFF.